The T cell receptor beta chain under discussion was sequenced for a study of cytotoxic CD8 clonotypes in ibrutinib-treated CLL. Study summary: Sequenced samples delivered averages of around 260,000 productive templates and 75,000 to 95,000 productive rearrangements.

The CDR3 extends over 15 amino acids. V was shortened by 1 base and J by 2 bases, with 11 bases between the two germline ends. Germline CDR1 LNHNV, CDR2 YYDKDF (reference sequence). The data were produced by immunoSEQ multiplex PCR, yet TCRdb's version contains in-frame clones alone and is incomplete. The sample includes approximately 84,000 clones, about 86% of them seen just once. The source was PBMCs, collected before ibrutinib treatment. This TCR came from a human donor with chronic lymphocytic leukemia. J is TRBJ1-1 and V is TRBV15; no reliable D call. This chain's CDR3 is CATSRVATRNTEAFF. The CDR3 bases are TGTGCCACCAGCAGAGTTGCCACCCGAAACACTGAAGCTTTCTTT. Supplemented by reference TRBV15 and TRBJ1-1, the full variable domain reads DAMVIQNPRYQVTQFGKPVTLSCSQTLNHNVMYWYQQKSSQAPKLLFHYYDKDFNNEADTPDNFQSRRPNTSFCFLDIRSPGLGDTAMYLCATSRVATRNTEAFFGQGTRLTVV.